This T cell receptor beta chain comes out of a study of blood T cell repertoires in COVID-19. The V end was cut by 1 base, the J end by 5 bases, with 5 bases between. Germline CDR1 and CDR2: SGHAT and FQNNGV. The CDR3 is 12 residues long. Membership in each cohort depended on participant-reported clinical history. Generated by immunoSEQ multiplex PCR, the TCRdb table keeps only in-frame clones and is missing some. The sample includes some 300,000 clones, roughly 86% of them seen just once. V usage is TRBV11-2 and J usage is TRBJ2-5, with D unresolved. The sequencing input was PBMCs or T cells enriched from blood (not recorded which). The sequence was obtained from a woman aged 45-59 years who had been exposed to COVID-19. CDR3 residues: CASSLVPETQYF. CDR3 DNA sequence: TGTGCCAGCAGCTTAGTTCCGGAGACCCAGTACTTC. Combining the CDR3 with reference TRBV11-2 and TRBJ2-5 gives the whole variable domain EAGVAQSPRYKIIEKRQSVAFWCNPISGHATLYWYQQILGQGPKLLIQFQNNGVVDDSQLPKDRFSAERLKGVDSTLKIQPAKLEDSAVYLCASSLVPETQYFGPGTRLLVL.